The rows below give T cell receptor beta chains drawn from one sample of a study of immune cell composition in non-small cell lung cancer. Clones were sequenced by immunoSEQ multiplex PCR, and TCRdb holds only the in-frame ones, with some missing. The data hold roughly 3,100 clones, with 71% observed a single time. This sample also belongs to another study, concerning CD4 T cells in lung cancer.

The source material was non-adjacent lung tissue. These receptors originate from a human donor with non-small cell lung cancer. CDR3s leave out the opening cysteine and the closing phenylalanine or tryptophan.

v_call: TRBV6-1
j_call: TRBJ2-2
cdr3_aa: ASSEGAGGSGELF

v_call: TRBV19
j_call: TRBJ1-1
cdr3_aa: ASSIGRGNTEAF

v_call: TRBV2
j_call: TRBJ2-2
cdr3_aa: ASRPSWEGGELF

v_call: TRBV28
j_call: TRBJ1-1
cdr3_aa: ASSLSYTEAF

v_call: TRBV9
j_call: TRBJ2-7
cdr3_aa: ASSVTSGGSYEQY

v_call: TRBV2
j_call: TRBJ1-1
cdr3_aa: ASSSPGQGNYEAF

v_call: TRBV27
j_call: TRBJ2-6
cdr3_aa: ASRTPHSGANVLT

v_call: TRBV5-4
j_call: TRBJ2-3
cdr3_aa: ASSFGTSGSTDTQY

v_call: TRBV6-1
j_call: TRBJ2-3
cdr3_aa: ASASGTLSDTQY

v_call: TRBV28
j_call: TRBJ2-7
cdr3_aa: ASTPPPGRWDRVYEQY

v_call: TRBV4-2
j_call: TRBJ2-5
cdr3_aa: ASSQDGVKQGETQY

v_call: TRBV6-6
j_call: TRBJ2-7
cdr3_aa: ATSPGAAAYEQY

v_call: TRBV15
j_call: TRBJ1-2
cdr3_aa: ATSRDRATRINYGYT

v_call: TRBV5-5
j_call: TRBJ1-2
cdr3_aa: ASSRDTRSYGYT

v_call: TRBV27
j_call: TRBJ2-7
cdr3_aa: ASSFSGGEQY

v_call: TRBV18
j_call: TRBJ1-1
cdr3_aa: ASSPSLGGGTEAF

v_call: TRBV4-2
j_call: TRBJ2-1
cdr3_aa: ASSQDLEDNEQF

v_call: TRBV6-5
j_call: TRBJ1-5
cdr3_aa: ASSYSDRYQPQH

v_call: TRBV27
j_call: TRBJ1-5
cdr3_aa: ASSLGLGQPQH

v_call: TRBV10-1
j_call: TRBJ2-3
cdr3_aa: ASSVRMSGTQY

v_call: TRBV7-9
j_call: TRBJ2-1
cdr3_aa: ASSVAGAGNEQF

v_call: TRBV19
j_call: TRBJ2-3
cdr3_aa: ASRSLGSPTDTQY

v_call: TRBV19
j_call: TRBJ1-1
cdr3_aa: ASTPESWRTEAF

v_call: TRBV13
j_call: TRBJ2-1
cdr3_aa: ASTDGSSNEQF

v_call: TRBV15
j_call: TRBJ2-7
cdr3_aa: ATSTLAGTYEQY

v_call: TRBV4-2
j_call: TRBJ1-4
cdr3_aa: ASSQEAQAHNEKLF

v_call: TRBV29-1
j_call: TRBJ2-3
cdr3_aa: SVAGTSGTDTQY

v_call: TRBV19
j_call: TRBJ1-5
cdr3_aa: ASSEEAIKNQPQH

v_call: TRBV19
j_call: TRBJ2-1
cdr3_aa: ASSWANSYNEQF

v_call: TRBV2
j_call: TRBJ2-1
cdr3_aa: ASSPDSVSYNEQF

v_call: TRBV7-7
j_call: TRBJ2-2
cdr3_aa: ASSLQRGSGELF

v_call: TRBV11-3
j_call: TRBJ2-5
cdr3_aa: ASSPGGHQETQY

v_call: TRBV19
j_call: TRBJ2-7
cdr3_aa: ASSMLDRAYEQY

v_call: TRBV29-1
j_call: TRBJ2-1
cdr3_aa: SGTSVDNEQF

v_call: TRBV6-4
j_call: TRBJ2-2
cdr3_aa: ASSDSSTGELF

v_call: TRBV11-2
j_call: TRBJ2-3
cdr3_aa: ASSLGGLAGGLGDTQY

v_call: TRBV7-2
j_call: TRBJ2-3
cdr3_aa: ASSFAGGLGDTQY

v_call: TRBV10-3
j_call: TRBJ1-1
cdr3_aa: ATSLGTGTTEAF

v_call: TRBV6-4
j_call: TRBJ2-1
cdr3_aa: ASSAASRSEQF

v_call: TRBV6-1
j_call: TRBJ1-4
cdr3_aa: ASSRTTTNEKLF

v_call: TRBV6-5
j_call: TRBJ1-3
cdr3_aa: ASRSDSHGNTIY

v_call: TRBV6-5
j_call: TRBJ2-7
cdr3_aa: ASSLGTTEY

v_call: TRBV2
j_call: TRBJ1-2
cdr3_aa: ASSEDRGRFSYGYT

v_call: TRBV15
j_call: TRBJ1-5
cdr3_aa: ATSRDAGQGEGNQPQH

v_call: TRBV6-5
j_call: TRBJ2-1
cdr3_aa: ASSYVSAGSLNEQF

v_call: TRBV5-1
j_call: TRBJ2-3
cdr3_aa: ASSSSGVPDTQY

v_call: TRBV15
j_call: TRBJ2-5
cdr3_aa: ATSRGAKTGLETQY

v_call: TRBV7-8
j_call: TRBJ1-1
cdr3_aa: ASSLQGANTEAF

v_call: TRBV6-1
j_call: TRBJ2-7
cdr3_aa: ASSEPSSYEQY

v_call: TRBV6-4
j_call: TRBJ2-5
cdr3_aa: ASSASTEGTQY

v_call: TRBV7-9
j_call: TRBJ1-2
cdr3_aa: ASSPGEGLYGYT

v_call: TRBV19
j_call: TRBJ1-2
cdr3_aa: ASKNRGREGYT

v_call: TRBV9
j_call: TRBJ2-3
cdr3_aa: ASSVGGTVTDTQY

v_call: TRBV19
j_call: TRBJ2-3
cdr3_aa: ASSIGQGTDTQY

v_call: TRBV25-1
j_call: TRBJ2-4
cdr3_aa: ASKDEGTAIQY